Presented here are 3 T cell receptor beta chains from one specimen sequenced in a study of low-dose radiotherapy and immunotherapy resistance in tumors (dated by TCRdb to 2021 to 2024). Instrument used: Illumina HiSeq 2500. First-strand cDNA was synthesized using Superscript III and a set of TRAV- and TRBV-specific primers, so that both TCRalpha and TCRbeta chains were covered. A roughly 20-cycle PCR with Phusion amplified the TCRs, pairing a constant-region primer with the adapter that was attached to the V primers. TCRdb reprocessed the public reads (quality trimming at Q25 with fastp, clone calling with MiXCR) and kept in-frame beta chains. Rows are unified per CDR3 protein, each entry keeping the most common DNA and genes. Here the sample has around 60,000 distinct CDR3 sequences; 20% to 25% occur a single time. The ten largest clones add up to approximately 7.2% of the sample. The meaning of the sample's time point label: after trial treatment. What this sample's treatment or condition label stands for: LDRT plus nivolumab, ipilimumab, low-dose cyclophosphamide and aspirin (RACIN trial).

Sequences were derived from PBMCs, sampled after low-dose radiotherapy plus immunotherapy. These receptors were taken from a male donor with prostate cancer.

Concerning this clonotype: A far larger clone is just one base off, so this is likely a read error. V usage is TRBV20-1 and J usage is TRBJ2-5, with 8 bases fitting TRBD1. Trimming at V came to 3 bases and at J to 11 bases, leaving 20 bases not matched to a gene. Looked up from germline, CDR1 is DFQATT and CDR2 is SNEGSKA (reference sequence). The CDR3 sequence is 16 residues long. Written as DNA, the CDR3 is TGCAGTGCTAGTCGATTGAGGACAGGGAATGACAATGAGCAGTACTTC. Protein product: CSASRLRTGNDNEQYF.

The chain links TRBV7-1 to TRBJ2-3; TRBD2 aligns across 7 bases. TRBV7-1 counts as an open reading frame of uncertain function. Trimming removed 5 bases from V and 6 bases from J; junction bases left unmatched: 8. This CDR3 spans 14 amino acids. The CDR3 reads CASSERGGGDTQYF. The DNA for the CDR3 is TGTGCCAGCAGCGAGCGGGGTGGGGGTGATACGCAGTATTTT.

Of note for this clonotype: A read error is likely here: a far larger clone is one base away. The chain recombines TRBV5-1 with TRBJ2-4; D possibly corresponds to TRBD2 (6 bases). Germline loops: CDR1 SGHRS, CDR2 YFSETQ. CDR3 length equals 15 residues. The CDR3 nucleotides are TGTGCCAGCAGCTCGTCGACACTAGCCAAAAACGTTCAGTACTTC. Translating gives CASSSSTLAKNVQYF. The full variable domain, in which reference TRBV5-1 and TRBJ2-4 provide the parts outside the CDR3, is KAGVTQTPRYLIKTRGQQVTLSCSPISGHRSVSWYQQTPGQGLQFLFEYFSETQRNKGNFPGRFSGRQFSNSRSEMNVSTLELGDSALYLCASSSSTLAKNVQYFGAGTRLSVL.